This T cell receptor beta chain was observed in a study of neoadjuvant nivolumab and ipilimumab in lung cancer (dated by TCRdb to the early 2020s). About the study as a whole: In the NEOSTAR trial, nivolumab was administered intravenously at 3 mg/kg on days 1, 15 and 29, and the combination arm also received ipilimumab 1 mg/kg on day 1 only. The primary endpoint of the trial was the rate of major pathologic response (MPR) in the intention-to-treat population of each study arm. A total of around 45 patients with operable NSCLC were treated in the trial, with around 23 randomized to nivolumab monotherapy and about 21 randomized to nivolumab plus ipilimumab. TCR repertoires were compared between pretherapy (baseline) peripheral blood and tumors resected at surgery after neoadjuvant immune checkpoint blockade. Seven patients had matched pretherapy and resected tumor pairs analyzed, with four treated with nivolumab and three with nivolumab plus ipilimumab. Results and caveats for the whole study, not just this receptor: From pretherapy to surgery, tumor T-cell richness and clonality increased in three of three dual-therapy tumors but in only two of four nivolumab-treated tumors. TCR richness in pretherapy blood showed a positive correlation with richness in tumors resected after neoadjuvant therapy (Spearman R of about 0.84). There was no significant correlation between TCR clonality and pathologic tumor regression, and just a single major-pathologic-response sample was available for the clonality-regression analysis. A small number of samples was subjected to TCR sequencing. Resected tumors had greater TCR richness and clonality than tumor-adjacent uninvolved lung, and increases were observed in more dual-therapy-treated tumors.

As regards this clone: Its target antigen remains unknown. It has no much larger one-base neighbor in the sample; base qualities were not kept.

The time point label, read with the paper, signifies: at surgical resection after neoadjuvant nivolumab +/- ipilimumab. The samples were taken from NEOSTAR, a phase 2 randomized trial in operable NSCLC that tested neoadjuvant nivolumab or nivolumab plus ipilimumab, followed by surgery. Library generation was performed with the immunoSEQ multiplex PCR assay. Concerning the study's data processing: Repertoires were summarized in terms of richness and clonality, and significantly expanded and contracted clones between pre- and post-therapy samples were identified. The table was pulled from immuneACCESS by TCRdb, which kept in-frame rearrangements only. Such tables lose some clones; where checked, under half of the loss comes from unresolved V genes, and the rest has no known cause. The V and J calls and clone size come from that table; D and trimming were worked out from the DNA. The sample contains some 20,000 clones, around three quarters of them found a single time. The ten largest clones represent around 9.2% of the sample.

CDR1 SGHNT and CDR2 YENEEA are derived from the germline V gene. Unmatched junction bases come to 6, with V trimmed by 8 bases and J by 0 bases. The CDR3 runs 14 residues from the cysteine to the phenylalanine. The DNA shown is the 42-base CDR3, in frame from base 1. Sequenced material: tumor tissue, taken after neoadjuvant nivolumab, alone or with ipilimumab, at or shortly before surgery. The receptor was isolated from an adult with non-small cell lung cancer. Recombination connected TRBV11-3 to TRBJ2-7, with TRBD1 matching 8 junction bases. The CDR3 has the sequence CASSGGAGSYEQYF. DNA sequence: TGTGCCAGCTCAGGGGGCGCAGGCTCCTACGAGCAGTACTTC.